This passage covers 31 T cell receptor beta chains from one sample sequenced in a study of blood T cell repertoires in COVID-19. Using immunoSEQ multiplex PCR, the repertoire was profiled, and TCRdb retains in-frame clones only, with some absent. This sample carries 160,000 or so clones, about four fifths of them seen once, and the ten largest clones take 3.4%. Input material: PBMCs or T cells enriched from blood (not recorded which). Every receptor here comes from a woman aged 55-70 years who had recovered from COVID-19.

The rearrangement joins TRBV5-5 to TRBJ2-7; D is ambiguous. This CDR3 is 14 amino acids long. Trimming removed 0 bases from V and 1 base from J, with 8 bases in between. Germline values: CDR1 SGHKS, CDR2 YYEKEE (reference sequence). CDR3 region: CASSLAYASYEQYF. The DNA for the CDR3 is TGTGCCAGCAGCTTGGCCTACGCTTCCTACGAGCAGTACTTC.

J is TRBJ1-1 and V is TRBV5-1, with TRBD1 matching 8 bases. The germline V gene encodes CDR1 SGHRS and CDR2 YFSETQ. The CDR3 extends over 13 amino acids. V lost 4 bases and J lost 7; bases outside the gene matches: 6. Here the CDR3 DNA reads TGCGCCAGCAGCGCGGACAGGGCTGGTGAAGCTTTCTTT. Translating gives CASSADRAGEAFF.

This chain's CDR3 is CASSLPGTGVTEAFF. DNA for the CDR3: TGTGCCAGCAGCTTACCTGGGACAGGGGTCACTGAAGCTTTCTTT. The chain carries TRBV7-9 and TRBJ1-1; 10 positions match TRBD1. The junction had 4 bases not matched to a gene; V was cut back by 2 bases and J by 4 bases. The CDR3 extends over 15 amino acids. Germline CDR1 reads SEHNR; CDR2 reads FQNEAQ (reference sequence).

Concerning this clone itself: The sample contains more than one DNA sequence encoding this CDR3. The chain employs TRBV14 and TRBJ1-6, with D possibly matching TRBD1 (5 bases). V was clipped by 3 bases and J by 8 bases, with 11 bases between them. Per germline, CDR1 SGHDN and CDR2 FVKESK. The CDR3 extends over 14 amino acids. The CDR3 is CASSQGREYSPLHF. The CDR3 DNA sequence: TGTGCCAGCAGCCAGGGCAGGGAATATTCACCCCTCCACTTT.

The V call is TRBV4-1, the J call TRBJ2-1; 15 bases line up with TRBD2. CDR1 is MGHRA, CDR2 YSYEKL, per germline. This CDR3 comprises 17 residues. V lost 5 bases and J lost 3; bases outside the gene matches: 5. The CDR3 region has the DNA TGCGCCAGCAGCTCGGGACTAGCGGGGGGTGTCTACAATGAGCAGTTCTTC. This translates into CASSSGLAGGVYNEQFF.

This chain's CDR3 is CASSVQGDQPQHF. CDR3 nucleotide sequence: TGTGCCAGCAGCGTACAGGGGGACCAGCCCCAGCATTTT. The chain carries TRBV7-8 and TRBJ1-5, with 8 bases aligning to TRBD1. CDR1 and CDR2 from the germline V gene are SGHVS and FQNEAQ. This CDR3 is built from 13 residues. V lost 5 bases and J lost 7; bases outside the gene matches: 4. The full variable domain, with the rest looked up from reference TRBV7-8 and TRBJ1-5, is GAGVSQSPRYKVAKRGQDVALRCDPISGHVSLFWYQQALGQGPEFLTYFQNEAQLDKSGLPSDRFFAERPEGSVSTLKIQRTQQEDSAVYLCASSVQGDQPQHFGDGTRLSIL.

The chain combines TRBV5-1 with TRBJ1-4; D not certain. V was trimmed by 3 bases and J by 4 bases, leaving 16 bases between them. This CDR3 is built from 16 residues. Germline-derived CDR1 and CDR2 are SGHRS and YFSETQ. CDR3 nucleotide sequence: TGCGCCAGCAGCTCCGGCCGGGAGATTAATAATGAAAAACTGTTTTTT. It yields the protein CASSSGREINNEKLFF.

The chain is built from TRBV6-5 and TRBJ1-5; D is uncertain. The CDR3 is made up of 14 amino acids. Germline V gene sequence: CDR1 MNHEY, CDR2 SVGAGI. The ends were cut back, 2 bases at V and 4 bases at J, with 9 bases in the middle. CDR3 sequence (DNA): TGTGCCAGCAGTTACCAAGGAGGGAATCAGCCCCAGCATTTT. This encodes CASSYQGGNQPQHF.

The V and J genes are TRBV24-1 and TRBJ2-3, with TRBD1 identical over 9 bases. V trimming: 6 bases; J trimming: 4 bases; junction bases outside the gene matches: 7. This CDR3 is 15 amino acids long. In germline, CDR1 is KGHDR, CDR2 SFDVKD. CDR3 coding DNA: TGTGCCACCAGTAGGGGACAGGGTGTAGCAGATACGCAGTATTTT. It encodes CATSRGQGVADTQYF.

This clone was counted ten times or more. V gene TRBV14 combines with J gene TRBJ2-1, with TRBD2 matching 15 bases. The length of the CDR3 is 17 residues. Germline trimming cut 2 bases from V and 7 bases from J; bases unmatched to any gene: 6. From germline, CDR1 is SGHDN and CDR2 FVKESK. The CDR3 nucleotides read TGTGCCAGCAGCCAAAGGACTAGCGGGGGGGCGCGGAATGAGCAGTTCTTC. This gives the protein CASSQRTSGGARNEQFF.

CDR3 bases: TGTGCCAGCAGCCGAGACCTAGGGGACTCTGGGGCCAACGTCCTGACTTTC. Protein product: CASSRDLGDSGANVLTF. The chain has TRBV11-2 and TRBJ2-6, with D tentatively TRBD1 (5 bases). CDR1 is SGHAT and CDR2 is FQNNGV in the germline V gene. V lost 5 bases to trimming and J lost 0 bases, with 14 bases between them. This CDR3 has 17 residues.

V gene TRBV12-3 or TRBV12-4 combines with J gene TRBJ2-7; TRBD1 matches at 9 bases. J lost 7 bases, V lost 7 bases, and 8 bases had no gene match. The CDR3 is 13 amino acids. The CDR3 reads CASKQQGAGEQYF. The CDR3 region has the DNA TGTGCCAGCAAACAACAGGGGGCGGGGGAGCAGTACTTC.

The J gene is TRBJ1-1, the V gene TRBV7-9; 7 nucleotides line up with TRBD1. Germline values: CDR1 SEHNR, CDR2 FQNEAQ (reference sequence). V dropped 6 bases and J dropped 1; count of bases not matched to a gene: 8. This CDR3 spans 15 amino acids. Here the CDR3 reads CASSRQGFTNTEAFF. CDR3 DNA sequence: TGTGCCAGCAGTCGACAGGGTTTCACGAACACTGAAGCTTTCTTT.

The V call is TRBV7-2, the J call TRBJ1-4; no clear D gene. V was trimmed by 1 base and J by 1 base, leaving 7 bases between them. Germline CDR1 SGHTA, CDR2 FQGNSA. The CDR3 consists of 15 residues. The CDR3 loop reads CASSLVRGTNEKLFF. For the CDR3, the DNA is TGTGCCAGCAGCTTAGTTCGGGGAACTAATGAAAAACTGTTTTTT.

In its sample, this clone was seen once. J is TRBJ1-1 and V is TRBV25-1, with TRBD1 identical over 10 bases. The trim removed 4 bases at V and 4 bases at J, leaving 6 bases unmatched. The CDR3 loop spans 15 amino acids. Per the germline V gene, CDR1 is MGHDK and CDR2 is SYGVNS. The CDR3 coding sequence is TGTGCCAGCAGTGGACAGGGGGCGCTGGCCACTGAAGCTTTCTTT. It codes for CASSGQGALATEAFF. Combining the CDR3 with reference TRBV25-1 and TRBJ1-1 gives the whole variable domain EADIYQTPRYLVIGTGKKITLECSQTMGHDKMYWYQQDPGMELHLIHYSYGVNSTEKGDLSSESTVSRIRTEHFPLTLESARPSHTSQYLCASSGQGALATEAFFGQGTRLTVV.

V usage is TRBV7-7 and J usage is TRBJ2-1; 10 nucleotides align to TRBD2. This CDR3 has 15 amino acids. Germline CDR1 reads SSHAT; CDR2 reads FNYEAQ (reference sequence). J lost 4 bases, V lost 1 base, and 1 base had no gene match. CDR3 bases: TGTGCCAGCAGCTTAGAAGCGGGGGGGTACAATGAGCAGTTCTTC. The encoded protein is CASSLEAGGYNEQFF. Based on the CDR3 plus reference TRBV7-7 and TRBJ2-1, the full variable domain is GAGVSQSPRYKVTKRGQDVTLRCDPISSHATLYWYQQALGQGPEFLTYFNYEAQPDKSGLPSDRFSAERPEGSISTLTIQRTEQRDSAMYRCASSLEAGGYNEQFFGPGTRLTVL.

The J gene is TRBJ2-1, the V gene TRBV5-1; 7 nucleotides match TRBD2. Trimming removed 3 bases from V and 4 bases from J; junction bases left unmatched: 10. Germline assignment: CDR1 SGHRS and CDR2 YFSETQ. The CDR3 runs 16 residues. This chain's CDR3 is CASSWEAGSSYNEQFF. CDR3 sequence (DNA): TGCGCCAGCAGCTGGGAAGCGGGAAGTTCATACAATGAGCAGTTCTTC.

This chain joins TRBV5-1 and TRBJ2-5; 14 nucleotides agree with TRBD2. CDR1 is SGHRS, CDR2 YFSETQ, per germline. After removal of 8 bases from V and 5 bases from J, the junction contained 5 bases not matched to a gene. The CDR3 runs 14 residues. The CDR3 DNA sequence: TGCGCCAGTACCCGGACTAGCGGGGGGGAGACCCAGTACTTC. This gives the protein CASTRTSGGETQYF.

The chain employs TRBV4-1 and TRBJ2-2; 10 bases fit TRBD1. Per the germline V gene, CDR1 is MGHRA and CDR2 is YSYEKL. This CDR3 comprises 15 residues. The J segment lost 5 bases and the V segment lost 1 base, leaving 1 base of the junction unmatched. Written as DNA, the CDR3 is TGCGCCAGCAGCCAAGGGACAGGGGGGACCGGGGAGCTGTTTTTT. This translates into CASSQGTGGTGELFF.

The chain recombines TRBV5-1 with TRBJ2-3; 9 bases map to TRBD2. This CDR3 region has 16 residues. Germline V gene data show CDR1 as SGHRS and CDR2 as YFSETQ. V gave up 1 base and J gave up 3 bases; unmatched junction bases: 6. The CDR3: CASSLYVAGVTDTQYF. In DNA, the CDR3 is TGCGCCAGCAGCTTGTACGTAGCGGGGGTAACAGATACGCAGTATTTT.

The chain joins TRBV2 to TRBJ1-1; possible D gene TRBD1, 6 bases. V lost 5 bases and J lost 4, with 11 bases in between. There are 13 residues in the CDR3. Germline-derived CDR1 and CDR2 are SNHLY and FYNNEI. This CDR3 reads CASSYREITEAFF. In DNA form, the CDR3 reads TGTGCCAGCAGTTACAGGGAGATCACTGAAGCTTTCTTT.

The J gene is TRBJ2-7, the V gene TRBV6-6; 10 nucleotides match TRBD1. The CDR3 is made up of 14 amino acids. The V gene end was trimmed by 4 bases and the J gene end by 6 bases; junction bases not matched to a gene: 6. The germline gives CDR1 MNHNY, CDR2 SVGAGI (reference sequence). The CDR3 DNA is TGTGCCAGCAGTTCGGGACAGGGGTACTCCGAGCAGTACTTC. Amino acid sequence: CASSSGQGYSEQYF.

This clone was detected once. The chain uses TRBV6-6 and TRBJ1-4, with D possibly being TRBD1 (6 bases). The ends were cut back, 6 bases at V and 7 bases at J, with 12 bases in the middle. CDR1 is MNHNY and CDR2 is SVGAGI in the germline V gene (reference sequence). This CDR3 has 13 residues. The chain's CDR3 is CASSPGQFEKLFF. In DNA, the CDR3 is TGTGCCAGCAGCCCCGGACAGTTTGAAAAACTGTTTTTT.

The rearrangement uses TRBV5-6 and TRBJ1-2; unclear D gene. Trimming removed 4 bases at V and 6 bases at J, with 13 bases between. CDR1 SGHDT and CDR2 YYEEEE come from the germline V gene. This CDR3 spans 13 amino acids. The CDR3 protein is CASSPRLLHGYTF. CDR3 coding DNA: TGTGCCAGCAGCCCTCGGTTGCTACATGGCTACACCTTC.

The chain couples TRBV4-1 to TRBJ1-5; 10 bases are shared with TRBD1. CDR1 is MGHRA and CDR2 is YSYEKL in the germline V gene. V was pared by 0 bases and J by 5 bases, with 7 bases of the junction left unmatched. The CDR3 is 17 amino acids. The CDR3: CASSQEPGQGNYQPQHF. CDR3 DNA sequence: TGCGCCAGCAGCCAAGAACCGGGACAGGGGAATTATCAGCCCCAGCATTTT.

CDR3 sequence reads: CASSRAGGTDTQYF. CDR3 nucleotide sequence: TGTGCCAGCAGTAGAGCGGGGGGAACAGATACGCAGTATTTT. V is TRBV6-4 and J is TRBJ2-3; 9 bases align to TRBD2. Trimming removed 5 bases from V and 3 bases from J; junction bases left unmatched: 3. Germline V gene data show CDR1 as MRHNA and CDR2 as SNTAGT. This CDR3 contains 14 residues.

On this clone itself: This CDR3 is also generated by other DNA sequences in the sample. V usage is TRBV12-3 or TRBV12-4 and J usage is TRBJ2-5; unclear D gene. With 3 bases removed from V and 2 bases from J, the gap between germline ends came to 4 bases. This CDR3 is built from 12 residues. In DNA form, the CDR3 reads TGTGCCAGCAGTTTTCTTCAAGAGACCCAGTACTTC. Translation gives CASSFLQETQYF.

The CDR3 DNA reads as TGTGCCAGCAGCTTTAGCGGGCCGAACACCGGGGAGCTGTTTTTT. It translates to CASSFSGPNTGELFF. V gene TRBV7-8 combines with J gene TRBJ2-2, with 7 bases identical to TRBD2. CDR1 and CDR2 from the germline V gene are SGHVS and FQNEAQ. V lost 3 bases to trimming and J lost 0 bases; unmatched junction nucleotides: 1. CDR3 length: 15 residues.

The chain joins TRBV29-1 to TRBJ2-7; D might be TRBD2 (6 bases). Germline CDR1 reads SQVTM; CDR2 reads ANQGSEA. The CDR3 is made up of 13 amino acids. Trimming pared 4 bases from V and 2 bases from J, leaving 12 bases between. CDR3 nucleotide sequence: TGCAGCGTTGCGGGGGTGGTTACCTACGAGCAGTACTTC. Protein sequence: CSVAGVVTYEQYF.

This chain links TRBV19 with TRBJ2-1; tentatively, D is TRBD1 (5 bases). Looked up from germline, CDR1 is LNHDA and CDR2 is SQIVND (reference sequence). Trimming pared 8 bases from V and 8 bases from J, leaving 10 bases between. This CDR3 region has 11 residues. CDR3 bases: TGTGCCAGTGATGGGGCGTATGAGCAGTTCTTC. This encodes CASDGAYEQFF.

The chain is built from TRBV30 and TRBJ2-3; 11 nucleotides align to TRBD2. Germline V gives CDR1 GTSNPN, CDR2 SVGIG (reference sequence). The CDR3 runs to 13 residues. V shed 4 bases and J 5 bases; nucleotides not matched to a gene: 2. CDR3 nucleotide sequence: TGTGCCTGGACTGGACTAGCGGGAGATACGCAGTATTTT. It translates to CAWTGLAGDTQYF.